This TCR beta chain emerged from a study of OX40 agonist ivuxolimab in advanced cancers. Study background: Ivuxolimab doses were 0.01, 0.1, 0.3, 1.5, 3 or 10 mg/kg every 2 weeks. Participants, 82.7% male, averaged roughly 59 years of age, ranging from roughly 20 to 80.

Here immunoSEQ multiplex PCR was the method, and the copy in TCRdb shows in-frame clones only, minus some. The sample shows 69,000 or so clones, 65% to 90% of them seen only once. V dropped 5 bases and J dropped 3; count of bases not matched to a gene: 8. This CDR3 contains 17 residues. Germline V gene sequence: CDR1 SGHDT, CDR2 YYEEEE. The table lists this clone with a count of one. The timepoints at which blood was sampled were baseline, cycle 4 day 1, and cycle 7 day 1. Sequences were derived from CD4+ or CD8+ T cells sorted from blood, sampled in a trial of the OX40 agonist ivuxolimab. The rearrangement uses TRBV5-6 and TRBJ2-2; 12 nucleotides match TRBD2. This TCR came from an adult with an advanced solid tumor such as melanoma, head and neck, liver or kidney cancer. CDR3 region: CASRWTSGNPYTGELFF. The CDR3 DNA reads TGTGCCAGCAGGTGGACTAGCGGGAATCCATACACCGGGGAGCTGTTTTTT.